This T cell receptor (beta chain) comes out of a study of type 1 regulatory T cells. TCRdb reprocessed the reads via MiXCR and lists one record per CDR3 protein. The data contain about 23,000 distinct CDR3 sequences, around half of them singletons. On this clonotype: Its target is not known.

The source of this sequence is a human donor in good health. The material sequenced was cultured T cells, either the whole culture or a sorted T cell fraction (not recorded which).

The CDR3 nucleotides are TGTGCCAGCAGTTCCCGGGGGGGCGGGGGCGAGACCCAGTACTTC. Translating it yields CASSSRGGGGETQYF. The chain is built from TRBV27 and TRBJ2-5, with TRBD2 matching 8 bases. Trimming cost V 4 bases and J 5 bases; bases outside gene matches: 9. The V gene's germline CDR1 is MNHEY and CDR2 SMNVEV (reference sequence). This CDR3 contains 15 residues.